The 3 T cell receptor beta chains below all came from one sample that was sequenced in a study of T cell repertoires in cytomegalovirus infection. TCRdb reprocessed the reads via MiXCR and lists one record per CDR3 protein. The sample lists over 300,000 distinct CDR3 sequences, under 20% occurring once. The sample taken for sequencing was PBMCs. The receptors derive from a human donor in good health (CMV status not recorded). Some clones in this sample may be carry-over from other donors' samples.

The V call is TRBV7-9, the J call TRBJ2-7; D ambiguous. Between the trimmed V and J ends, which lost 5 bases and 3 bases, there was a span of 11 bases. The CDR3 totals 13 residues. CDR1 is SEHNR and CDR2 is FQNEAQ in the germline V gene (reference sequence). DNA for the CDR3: TGTGCCAGCAGCCGGAACGGCTTCTACGAGCAGTACTTC. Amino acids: CASSRNGFYEQYF.

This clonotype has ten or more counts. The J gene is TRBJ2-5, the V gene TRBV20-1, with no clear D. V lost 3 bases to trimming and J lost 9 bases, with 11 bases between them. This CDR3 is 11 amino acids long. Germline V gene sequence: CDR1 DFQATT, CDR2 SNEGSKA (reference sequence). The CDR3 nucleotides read TGCAGTGCTAGTCCCCTCGAGGCCCAGTACTTC. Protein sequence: CSASPLEAQYF.

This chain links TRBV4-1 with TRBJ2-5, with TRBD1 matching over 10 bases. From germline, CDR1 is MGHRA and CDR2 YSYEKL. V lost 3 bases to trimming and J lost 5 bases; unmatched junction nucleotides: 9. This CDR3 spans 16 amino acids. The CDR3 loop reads CASSHRDRGPGETQYF. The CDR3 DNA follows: TGCGCCAGCAGCCACCGGGACAGGGGCCCTGGGGAGACCCAGTACTTC.